The 9 T cell receptor beta chains below come from one sample, sequenced in a study of PD-1 blockade in classical Hodgkin lymphoma. Measured with immunoSEQ multiplex PCR; TCRdb has only the in-frame clones, and not every one. The repertoire holds 45,000 or so clones, with around nine tenths as singletons. Every single patient, without exception, relapsed after autologous stem cell transplantation, and brentuximab vedotin exposure varied. The source material was peripheral blood mononuclear cells (PBMCs), sampled at baseline. These receptor sequences come from a human donor with classical Hodgkin lymphoma.

This chain uses TRBV29-1 with TRBJ2-7; 8 bases fit TRBD1. The germline V gene has CDR1 SQVTM and CDR2 ANQGSEA. The CDR3 is 13 residues long. The V segment lost 2 bases and the J segment 2 bases; nucleotides outside the gene matches: 2. CDR3 loop: CSVEQGAPYEQYF. The DNA for the CDR3 is TGCAGCGTTGAACAGGGGGCCCCCTACGAGCAGTACTTC.

This clone was detected once. The J gene is TRBJ2-1, the V gene TRBV7-8; the D is unclear. Trimming removed 1 base at V and 11 bases at J, with 9 bases between. This CDR3 is 12 amino acids long. From germline, CDR1 is SGHVS and CDR2 FQNEAQ. The CDR3 is CASSLDLSKQFF. The DNA for the CDR3 is TGTGCCAGCAGCTTAGACCTATCCAAGCAGTTCTTC.

This chain uses TRBV6-1 with TRBJ2-5; D is uncertain. Germline V gives CDR1 MNHNS, CDR2 SASEGT. This CDR3 contains 14 residues. Trimming shortened V by 2 bases and J by 1 base, and 8 bases separated the two germline ends. The CDR3 loop reads CASSERAVQETQYF. CDR3 sequence (DNA): TGTGCCAGCAGTGAAAGGGCAGTCCAAGAGACCCAGTACTTC.

The chain uses TRBV23-1 and TRBJ1-2, with TRBD1 identical over 10 bases. TRBV23-1 is designated an ORF whose function remains uncertain. Germline trimming cut 10 bases from V and 1 base from J; bases unmatched to any gene: 12. This CDR3 contains 16 residues. As DNA, the CDR3 is TGCGCCATCCCCCGGGACAGGGGACCCGTTAACTATGGCTACACCTTC. This codes for CAIPRDRGPVNYGYTF.

The chain recombines TRBV28 with TRBJ2-7, with 8 bases lining up with TRBD1. Unmatched junction bases numbered 12, after V lost 5 bases and J lost 0 bases. Germline V gives CDR1 MDHEN, CDR2 SYDVKM. The CDR3 has 17 residues. The CDR3 DNA is TGTGCCAGCAGTCCCGGCCCGGGACAGGCTCTCTCCTACGAGCAGTACTTC. Translating gives CASSPGPGQALSYEQYF. The whole variable domain, filled in from reference TRBV28 and TRBJ2-7, reads DVKVTQSSRYLVKRTGEKVFLECVQDMDHENMFWYRQDPGLGLRLIYFSYDVKMKEKGDIPEGYSVSREKKERFSLILESASTNQTSMYLCASSPGPGQALSYEQYFGPGTRLTVT.

This chain uses TRBV18 with TRBJ1-1, with TRBD1 as a possible D gene (6 bases). Per germline, CDR1 KGHSH and CDR2 LQKENI. CDR3 size: 13 residues. The V end was cut by 3 bases, the J end by 8 bases, with 13 bases between. CDR3 nucleotide sequence: TGTGCCAGCTCACCCACGACAGGCGGAGAAGCTTTCTTT. Its protein is CASSPTTGGEAFF.

This CDR3 reads CASSPNPGLANEQFF. In nucleotides, the CDR3 is TGTGCCAGCAGTCCGAATCCGGGACTAGCCAATGAGCAGTTCTTC. This chain uses TRBV27 with TRBJ2-1; 9 nucleotides agree with TRBD2. The CDR3 totals 15 residues. Germline V gene sequence: CDR1 MNHEY, CDR2 SMNVEV (reference sequence). The J segment lost 6 bases and the V segment lost 5 bases, leaving 8 bases of the junction unmatched.

The V and J genes are TRBV19 and TRBJ2-7; D remains ambiguous. V was cut by 1 base and J by 3 bases, with 7 bases left in between. This CDR3 has 13 residues. CDR1 and CDR2 (germline): LNHDA, SQIVND (reference sequence). CDR3 bases: TGTGCCAGTAGTATAGTCGGAGTCTACGAGCAGTACTTC. This encodes CASSIVGVYEQYF. The complete variable domain, with remaining parts taken from reference TRBV19 and TRBJ2-7, reads DGGITQSPKYLFRKEGQNVTLSCEQNLNHDAMYWYRQDPGQGLRLIYYSQIVNDFQKGDIAEGYSVSREKKESFPLTVTSAQKNPTAFYLCASSIVGVYEQYFGPGTRLTVT.

This clone was picked up a small number of times. Here the CDR3 DNA reads TGTGCCAGCAGTGATAAGGGGGGCTCGGGAACAGATACGCAGTATTTT. The encoded protein is CASSDKGGSGTDTQYF. The genes are TRBV6-4 and TRBJ2-3; either TRBD1 or TRBD2 may supply D (6 bases each). The germline gives CDR1 MRHNA, CDR2 SNTAGT. The CDR3 has 16 residues. The V end lost 3 bases, the J end lost 3 bases, and 16 bases lay between the germline ends.